Presented here are 5 T cell receptor beta chains from one specimen sequenced in a study of shared clonotypes between healthy human individuals. Positive CCR7 selection of CD45RO-negative cells yielded the naive CD8 cells, and terminally differentiated effector memory CD45RA+ cells were excluded. Method: immunoSEQ multiplex PCR; TCRdb's copy keeps in-frame clones and lacks some. This table has millions of clones, approximately 94% appearing once. The sample taken for sequencing was naive CD8+ T cells sorted from blood. The source is a man aged 18 to 30 in good health.

This chain joins TRBV10-1 and TRBJ1-2, with D perhaps matching TRBD1 (5 bases). The CDR3 spans 12 residues. Germline V gives CDR1 WNHNN, CDR2 SYGVQD (reference sequence). V lost 11 bases to trimming and J lost 4 bases, with 14 bases between them. This CDR3 is CAARDRVYGYTF. The CDR3, as DNA: TGCGCCGCACGGGACCGCGTCTATGGCTACACCTTC.

The CDR3 protein is CASSWTGFELFF. The CDR3 DNA follows: TGTGCCAGCAGTTGGACAGGGTTCGAGCTGTTTTTT. The chain employs TRBV27 and TRBJ2-2, with TRBD1 matching 8 bases. Germline values: CDR1 MNHEY, CDR2 SMNVEV (reference sequence). This CDR3 contains 12 residues. J was trimmed by 11 bases and V by 4 bases; bases with no gene match: 3.

CDR3 sequence (DNA): TGTGCCAGCAGCTTCGGACAGGGGGGAATCGACGAGCAGTACTTC. Protein product: CASSFGQGGIDEQYF. The genes are TRBV7-9 and TRBJ2-7; TRBD1 matches at 10 bases. Trimming cost V 3 bases and J 5 bases; bases outside gene matches: 7. Germline V CDR1 and CDR2: SEHNR, FQNEAQ (reference sequence). The CDR3 is 15 residues long.

The rearrangement links TRBV5-6 to TRBJ2-5, with D perhaps given as TRBD1 or TRBD2 (5 bases each). Germline V lookup: CDR1 SGHDT, CDR2 YYEEEE. This CDR3 is 16 amino acids long. V was trimmed by 3 bases and J by 3 bases, leaving 18 bases between them. The CDR3 protein is CASSSGAHGGEETQYF. In DNA, the CDR3 is TGTGCCAGCAGCTCCGGGGCACACGGCGGTGAAGAGACCCAGTACTTC.

The rearrangement joins TRBV5-1 to TRBJ1-1; D is perhaps TRBD1 (5 bases). The length of the CDR3 is 15 residues. Trimming pared 4 bases from V and 8 bases from J, leaving 21 bases between. Germline CDR1 is SGHRS and CDR2 is YFSETQ. CDR3 loop: CASSGGGTPNVEAFF. CDR3 nucleotides: TGCGCCAGCAGCGGCGGGGGAACACCAAACGTCGAAGCTTTCTTT.